The 3 T cell receptor beta chains below come from one sample, sequenced in a study of HIV-infected patients and healthy controls. All unsorted peripheral T cells were captured because whole blood was used without fractionation. cDNA was made from about 500 ng RNA using alpha and beta constant primers. Separate chain-specific third strand synthesis with multiplexing indices produced the alpha and beta libraries. TCRdb re-derived calls from the 5' RACE reads in MiXCR, one entry per CDR3 protein. Here the sample spans 15,000 to 18,000 distinct CDR3 sequences, 7% being singletons. Material: blood. These receptors were obtained from an adult in good health.

At least ten counts were recorded for this clonotype. V gene TRBV7-8 combines with J gene TRBJ2-2; the D is unclear. CDR1 is SGHVS and CDR2 is FQNEAQ in the germline V gene. There are 14 residues in the CDR3. Deletions cut 1 base from V and 5 bases from J, with 8 bases between. CDR3 DNA sequence: TGTGCCAGCAGCTTAGGGTCCTTAACCGGGGAGCTGTTTTTT. It is translated as CASSLGSLTGELFF.

This clonotype was seen more than once but under ten times. The gene calls are TRBV5-5 and TRBJ1-5, with D perhaps matching TRBD1 (6 bases). The V gene lost 4 bases and the J gene lost 4 bases, with 18 bases spanning the gap. This CDR3 contains 16 residues. Germline V gives CDR1 SGHKS, CDR2 YYEKEE (reference sequence). The CDR3 nucleotides read TGTGCCAGCAGCCCCCGGGGGGGGGGGCGAAATCAGCCCCAGCATTTT. Its protein product is CASSPRGGGRNQPQHF.

This clonotype was seen at least ten times. The V gene is TRBV20-1, the J gene TRBJ1-5; a weak D match, TRBD1 (5 bases). This CDR3 has 14 residues. V lost 6 bases, J lost 0 bases, and 12 bases lay in between. Germline V gene data show CDR1 as DFQATT and CDR2 as SNEGSKA (reference sequence). CDR3 nucleotides: TGCAGTGCCGACGACAGTAATAGCAATCAGCCCCAGCATTTT. It codes for CSADDSNSNQPQHF.